This T cell receptor (beta chain) appears in the sequencing data of a study of T-cell memory formation after mild COVID-19. Study conclusions and caveats: Day 37-peaking second-wave clones had unconfirmed SARS-CoV-2 specificity. A subset of responding clones appeared in pre-infection memory, suggesting cross-reactive memory joined.

TCRdb re-called the 5' RACE reads with MiXCR, one entry per CDR3 protein. The data contain roughly 110,000 distinct CDR3 sequences, approximately 15% of them seen just once; the ten biggest clones take up 39%. The length of the CDR3 is 14 residues. Trimming left V 2 bases short and J 1 base short, with 9 bases between. Germline lookup yields CDR1 SGHRS and CDR2 YFSETQ. This clonotype showed up just a few times. The antigen is not known. The specimen was PBMCs or a T cell subset sorted from them (not recorded which). V and J are TRBV5-1 and TRBJ1-1; possibly TRBD1 for D (6 bases). This TCR was sampled from a man aged 18-30 years who had mild COVID-19 (a few samples of this study predate the infection). Cell type and time point are not known. Here the CDR3 reads CASSFRGQNTEAFF. The DNA of the CDR3 is TGCGCCAGCAGCTTCAGGGGTCAGAACACTGAAGCTTTCTTT.